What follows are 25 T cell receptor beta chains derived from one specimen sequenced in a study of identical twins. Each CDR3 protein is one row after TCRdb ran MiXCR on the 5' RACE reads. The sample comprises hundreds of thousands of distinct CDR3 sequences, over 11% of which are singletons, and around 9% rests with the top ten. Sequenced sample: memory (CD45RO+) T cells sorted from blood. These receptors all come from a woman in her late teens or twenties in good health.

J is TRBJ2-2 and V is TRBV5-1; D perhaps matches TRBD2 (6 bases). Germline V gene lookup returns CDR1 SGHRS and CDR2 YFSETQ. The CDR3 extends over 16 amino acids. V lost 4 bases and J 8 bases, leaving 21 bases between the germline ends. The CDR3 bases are TGCGCCAGCAGCCGGGAGTGGACACCAAGTCAGGGGGAGCTGTTTTTT. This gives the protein CASSREWTPSQGELFF. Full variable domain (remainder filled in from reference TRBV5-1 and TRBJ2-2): KAGVTQTPRYLIKTRGQQVTLSCSPISGHRSVSWYQQTPGQGLQFLFEYFSETQRNKGNFPGRFSGRQFSNSRSEMNVSTLELGDSALYLCASSREWTPSQGELFFGEGSRLTVL.

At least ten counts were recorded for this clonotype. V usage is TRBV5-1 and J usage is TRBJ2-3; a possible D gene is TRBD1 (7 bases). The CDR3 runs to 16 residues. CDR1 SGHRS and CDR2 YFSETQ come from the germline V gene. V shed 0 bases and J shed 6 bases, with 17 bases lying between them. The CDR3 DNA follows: TGCGCCAGCAGCTTGGTTCAAGCGGAGGGGGCGGATACGCAGTATTTT. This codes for CASSLVQAEGADTQYF.

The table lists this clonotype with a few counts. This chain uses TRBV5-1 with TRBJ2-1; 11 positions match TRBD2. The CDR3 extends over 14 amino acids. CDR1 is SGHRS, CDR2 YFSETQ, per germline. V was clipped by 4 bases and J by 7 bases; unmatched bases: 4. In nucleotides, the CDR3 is TGCGCCAGCAGCCTTAGCGGGGGGGCTAATGAGCAGTTCTTC. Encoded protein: CASSLSGGANEQFF.

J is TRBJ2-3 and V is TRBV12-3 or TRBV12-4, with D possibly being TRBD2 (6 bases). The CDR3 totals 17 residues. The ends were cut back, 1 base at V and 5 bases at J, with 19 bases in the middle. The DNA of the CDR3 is TGTGCCAGCAGTTTAGGGGGGAGCGGGTCCGGTCGAGATACGCAGTATTTT. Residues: CASSLGGSGSGRDTQYF.

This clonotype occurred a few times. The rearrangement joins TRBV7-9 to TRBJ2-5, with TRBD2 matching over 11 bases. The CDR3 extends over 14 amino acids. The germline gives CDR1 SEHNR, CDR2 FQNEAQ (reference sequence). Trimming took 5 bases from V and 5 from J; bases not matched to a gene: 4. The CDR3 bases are TGTGCCAGCAGCCCGACTAGCGGGGCTGAGACCCAGTACTTC. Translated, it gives CASSPTSGAETQYF.

CDR3 coding DNA: TGTGCCAGCAGCTTGAATTTCTACACCTTC. This codes for CASSLNFYTF. The chain employs TRBV7-9 and TRBJ1-2; D call uncertain. The CDR3 is made up of 10 amino acids. Germline V gene sequence: CDR1 SEHNR, CDR2 FQNEAQ (reference sequence). V was pared by 3 bases and J by 10 bases, with 6 bases between.

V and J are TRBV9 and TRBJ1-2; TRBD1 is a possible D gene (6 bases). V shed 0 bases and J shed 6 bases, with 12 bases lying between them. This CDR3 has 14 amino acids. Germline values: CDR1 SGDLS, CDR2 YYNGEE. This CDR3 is CASSVGQEEDGYTF. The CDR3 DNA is TGTGCCAGCAGCGTAGGACAGGAGGAGGATGGCTACACCTTC.

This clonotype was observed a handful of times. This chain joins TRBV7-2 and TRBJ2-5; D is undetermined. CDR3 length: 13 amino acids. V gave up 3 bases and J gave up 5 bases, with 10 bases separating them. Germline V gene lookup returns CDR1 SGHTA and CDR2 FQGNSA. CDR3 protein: CASSFLRVETQYF. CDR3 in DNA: TGTGCCAGCAGCTTTCTAAGGGTTGAGACCCAGTACTTC.

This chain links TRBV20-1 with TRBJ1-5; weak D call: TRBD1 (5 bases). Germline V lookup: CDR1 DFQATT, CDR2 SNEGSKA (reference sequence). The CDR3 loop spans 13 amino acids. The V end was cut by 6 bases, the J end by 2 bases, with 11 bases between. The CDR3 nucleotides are TGCAGTGCAGTAGGGGTGGGCAATCAGCCCCAGCATTTT. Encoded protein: CSAVGVGNQPQHF.

The CDR3, as DNA: TGCAGTGCTAGTCGGGGCGGGGGGGCGGCCAATGAGCAGTTCTTC. Its translation: CSASRGGGAANEQFF. This chain links TRBV20-1 with TRBJ2-1; 9 bases are a match to TRBD2. Germline CDR1 and CDR2: DFQATT and SNEGSKA (reference sequence). The J segment lost 6 bases and the V segment lost 3 bases, leaving 9 bases of the junction unmatched. The CDR3 runs 15 residues.

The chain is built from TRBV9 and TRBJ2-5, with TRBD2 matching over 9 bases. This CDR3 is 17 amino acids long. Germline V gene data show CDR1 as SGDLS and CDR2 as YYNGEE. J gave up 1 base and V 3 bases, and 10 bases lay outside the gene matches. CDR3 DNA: TGTGCCAGCAGCGCTACTAGCGGGCGCTCTTCCCAAGAGACCCAGTACTTC. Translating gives CASSATSGRSSQETQYF.

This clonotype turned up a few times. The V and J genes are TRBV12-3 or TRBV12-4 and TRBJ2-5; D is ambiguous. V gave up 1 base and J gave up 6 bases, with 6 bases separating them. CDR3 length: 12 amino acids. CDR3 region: CASSLGRQTQYF. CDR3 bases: TGTGCCAGCAGTTTAGGCAGACAGACCCAGTACTTC.

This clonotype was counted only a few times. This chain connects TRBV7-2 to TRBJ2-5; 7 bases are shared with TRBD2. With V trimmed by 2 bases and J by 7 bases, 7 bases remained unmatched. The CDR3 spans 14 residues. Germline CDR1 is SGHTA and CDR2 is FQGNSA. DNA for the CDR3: TGTGCCAGCAGCTTATTGGGGGGGACCCCGACCCAGTACTTC. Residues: CASSLLGGTPTQYF.

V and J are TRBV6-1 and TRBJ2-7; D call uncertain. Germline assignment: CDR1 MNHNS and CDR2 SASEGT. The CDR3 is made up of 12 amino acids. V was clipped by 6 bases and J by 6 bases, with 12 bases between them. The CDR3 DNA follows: TGTGCCAGCAGCGTTCACAGATCCGAGCAGTACTTC. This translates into CASSVHRSEQYF.

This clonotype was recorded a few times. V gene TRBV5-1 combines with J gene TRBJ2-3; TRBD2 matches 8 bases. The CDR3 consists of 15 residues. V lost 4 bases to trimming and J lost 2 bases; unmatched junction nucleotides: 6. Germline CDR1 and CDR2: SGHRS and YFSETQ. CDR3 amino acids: CASSRSGSITDTQYF. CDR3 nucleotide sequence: TGCGCCAGCAGCCGGAGCGGGAGTATCACAGATACGCAGTATTTT.

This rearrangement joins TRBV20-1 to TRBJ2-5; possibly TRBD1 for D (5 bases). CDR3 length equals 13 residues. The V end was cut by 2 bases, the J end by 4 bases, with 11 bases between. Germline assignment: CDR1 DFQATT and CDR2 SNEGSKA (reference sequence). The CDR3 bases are TGCAGTGCTAGACCCCAGGGTGGAGAGACCCAGTACTTC. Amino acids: CSARPQGGETQYF.

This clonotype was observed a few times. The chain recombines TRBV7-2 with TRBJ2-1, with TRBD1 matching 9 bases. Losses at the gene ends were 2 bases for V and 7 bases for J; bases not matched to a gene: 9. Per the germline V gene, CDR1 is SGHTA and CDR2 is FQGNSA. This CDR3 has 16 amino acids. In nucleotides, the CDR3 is TGTGCCAGCAGCTTACCGGGACAGGGTTTCCGAAATGAGCAGTTCTTC. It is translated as CASSLPGQGFRNEQFF.

The CDR3 is CASSGRASYYGYTF. The DNA of the CDR3 is TGTGCCAGCAGCGGGCGGGCTTCCTACTATGGCTACACCTTC. This chain joins TRBV5-6 and TRBJ1-2; D remains ambiguous. Germline V gene sequence: CDR1 SGHDT, CDR2 YYEEEE. Trimming left V 4 bases short and J 3 bases short, with 13 bases between. CDR3 size: 14 residues.

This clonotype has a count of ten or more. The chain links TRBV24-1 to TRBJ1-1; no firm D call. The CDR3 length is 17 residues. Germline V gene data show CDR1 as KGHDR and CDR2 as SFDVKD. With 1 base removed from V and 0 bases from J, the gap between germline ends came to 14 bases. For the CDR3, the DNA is TGTGCCACCAGTGATTTTATAAGGGTAGGCGTGAACACTGAAGCTTTCTTT. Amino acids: CATSDFIRVGVNTEAFF.

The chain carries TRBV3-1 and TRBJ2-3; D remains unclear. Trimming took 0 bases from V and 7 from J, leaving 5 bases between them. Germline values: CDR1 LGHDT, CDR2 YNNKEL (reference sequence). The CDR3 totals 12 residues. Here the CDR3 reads CASSQDDNTQYF. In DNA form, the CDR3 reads TGTGCCAGCAGCCAAGATGACAATACGCAGTATTTT.

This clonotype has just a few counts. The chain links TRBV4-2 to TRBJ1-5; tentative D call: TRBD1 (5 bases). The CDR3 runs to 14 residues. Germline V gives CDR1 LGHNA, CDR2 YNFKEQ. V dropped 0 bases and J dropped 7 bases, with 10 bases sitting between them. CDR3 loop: CASSQDKGIQPQHF. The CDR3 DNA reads TGTGCCAGCAGCCAAGATAAGGGGATACAGCCCCAGCATTTT.

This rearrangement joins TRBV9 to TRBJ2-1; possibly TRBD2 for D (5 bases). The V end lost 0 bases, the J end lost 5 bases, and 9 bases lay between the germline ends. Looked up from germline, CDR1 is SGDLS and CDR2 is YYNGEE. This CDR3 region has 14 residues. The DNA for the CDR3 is TGTGCCAGCAGCGTAGAGGCTAGCAACAATGAGCAGTTCTTC. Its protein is CASSVEASNNEQFF.

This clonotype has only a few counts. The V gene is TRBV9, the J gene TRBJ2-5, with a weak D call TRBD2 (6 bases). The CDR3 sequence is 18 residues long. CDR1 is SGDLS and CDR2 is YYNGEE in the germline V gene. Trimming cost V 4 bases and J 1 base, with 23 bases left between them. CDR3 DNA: TGTGCCAGCAGCCATTACGGGGGAGGTGAGGGGCCCCAAGAGACCCAGTACTTC. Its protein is CASSHYGGGEGPQETQYF.

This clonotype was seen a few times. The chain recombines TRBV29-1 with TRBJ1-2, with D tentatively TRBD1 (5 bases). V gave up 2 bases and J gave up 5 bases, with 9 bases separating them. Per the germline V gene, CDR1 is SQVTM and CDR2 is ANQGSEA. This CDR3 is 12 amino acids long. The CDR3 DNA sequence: TGCAGCGTTGAACGGCAGGGATATGGCTACACCTTC. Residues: CSVERQGYGYTF.

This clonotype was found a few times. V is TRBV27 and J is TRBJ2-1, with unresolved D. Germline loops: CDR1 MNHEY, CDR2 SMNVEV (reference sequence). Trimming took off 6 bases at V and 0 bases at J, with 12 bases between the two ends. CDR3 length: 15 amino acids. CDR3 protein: CASRLPGSSYNEQFF. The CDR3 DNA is TGTGCCAGCAGACTCCCAGGAAGCTCCTACAATGAGCAGTTCTTC.